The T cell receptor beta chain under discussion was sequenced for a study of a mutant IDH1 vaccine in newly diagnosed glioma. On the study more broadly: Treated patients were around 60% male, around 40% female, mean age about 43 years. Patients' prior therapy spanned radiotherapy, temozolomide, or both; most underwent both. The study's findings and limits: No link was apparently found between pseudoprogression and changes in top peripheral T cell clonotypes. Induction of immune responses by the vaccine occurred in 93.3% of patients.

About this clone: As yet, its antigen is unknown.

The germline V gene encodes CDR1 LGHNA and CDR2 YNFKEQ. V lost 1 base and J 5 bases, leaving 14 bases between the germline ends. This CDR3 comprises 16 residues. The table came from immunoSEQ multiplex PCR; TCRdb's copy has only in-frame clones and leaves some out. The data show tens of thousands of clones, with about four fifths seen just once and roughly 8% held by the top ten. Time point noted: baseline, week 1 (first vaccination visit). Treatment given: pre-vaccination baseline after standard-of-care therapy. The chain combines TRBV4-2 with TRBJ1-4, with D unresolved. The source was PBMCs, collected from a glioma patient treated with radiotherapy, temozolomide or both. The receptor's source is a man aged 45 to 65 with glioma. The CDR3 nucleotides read TGTGCCAGCAGCCAAGTAATAAGGGAGGAGAATGAAAAACTGTTTTTT. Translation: CASSQVIREENEKLFF.